This T cell receptor (beta chain) was sequenced in a study of neurological immune-mediated disorders. This clonotype was found many times. CDR3 length: 13 residues. Trimming shortened V by 0 bases and J by 5 bases, and 8 bases separated the two germline ends. Germline lookup yields CDR1 SGHRS and CDR2 YFSETQ. The cDNA was synthesized by means of template-switch 5'RACE, which was carried out with 10-nucleotide random UMIs. From the 5' RACE reads, TCRdb called clonotypes with MiXCR, one entry per CDR3 protein. The sample shows over 25,000 distinct CDR3 sequences, about 1.6% of them seen only once. Sequencing was carried out using PBMCs. This chain connects TRBV5-1 to TRBJ1-2, with unresolved D. The origin of this receptor is a woman aged 25 to 39 with multiple sclerosis. The CDR3 loop reads CASSLDAGYGYTF. CDR3 in DNA: TGCGCCAGCAGCTTGGATGCGGGATATGGCTACACCTTC.